The T cell receptor (beta chain) under discussion was sequenced for a study of T cells and Merkel cell carcinoma outcomes. Method: immunoSEQ multiplex PCR; TCRdb's copy keeps in-frame clones and lacks some. The data hold around 3,500 clones, with over 80% observed a single time. The CDR3 has 15 amino acids. The germline V gene encodes CDR1 MDHEN and CDR2 SYDVKM. V lost 4 bases and J 0 bases, leaving 10 bases between the germline ends. Input material: tumor tissue from Merkel cell carcinoma. The chain carries TRBV28 and TRBJ1-5; D is unclear. This receptor was obtained from a human donor with Merkel cell carcinoma. CDR3 in amino acids: CASSYIRDSNQPQHF. The CDR3 DNA is TGTGCCAGCAGTTACATTCGGGATAGCAATCAGCCCCAGCATTTT. Full variable domain (rest looked up from reference TRBV28 and TRBJ1-5): DVKVTQSSRYLVKRTGEKVFLECVQDMDHENMFWYRQDPGLGLRLIYFSYDVKMKEKGDIPEGYSVSREKKERFSLILESASTNQTSMYLCASSYIRDSNQPQHFGDGTRLSIL.